Listed here are 2 T cell receptor beta chains from one sample, sequenced in a study of control samples from healthy donors and cancer patients. The method was immunoSEQ multiplex PCR; TCRdb's version includes in-frame clones alone and lacks a portion of them. The sample includes around 200,000 clones, over 80% seen only once; the top ten take roughly 1.6%. The sample was blood. The source of these receptors is a man aged 18 to 29 in good health.

The genes are TRBV2 and TRBJ2-7, with a possible D match to TRBD1 (6 bases). Germline V gene sequence: CDR1 SNHLY, CDR2 FYNNEI. The V end was cut by 6 bases, the J end by 2 bases, with 11 bases between. The CDR3 has 13 amino acids. CDR3 protein: CASRTRTAYEQYF. As DNA, the CDR3 is TGTGCCAGCAGAACTCGGACAGCCTACGAGCAGTACTTC.

The rearrangement uses TRBV5-6 and TRBJ1-2; a possible D gene is TRBD1 (5 bases). The germline gives CDR1 SGHDT, CDR2 YYEEEE. The CDR3 is 16 residues long. The V and J ends lost 0 bases and 8 bases respectively, with 20 bases between them. The CDR3 bases are TGTGCCAGCAGCTTGGCCGGCTCCGGCCCCAGGGCGGGCTACACCTTC. Amino acids: CASSLAGSGPRAGYTF. Supplemented by reference TRBV5-6 and TRBJ1-2, the full variable domain reads DAGVTQSPTHLIKTRGQQVTLRCSPKSGHDTVSWYQQALGQGPQFIFQYYEEEERQRGNFPDRFSGHQFPNYSSELNVNALLLGDSALYLCASSLAGSGPRAGYTFGSGTRLTVV.